The 6 T cell receptor beta chains presented below share a single source sample, sequenced in a study of patients and donors after allogeneic stem cell transplantation. TCRdb re-called the RT-PCR reads through MiXCR, storing one row per CDR3 protein. Among 70,000 to 95,000 distinct CDR3 sequences, roughly 4.9% were seen once, and the ten largest hold about 3%. Material for sequencing was blood, either unsorted or a sorted T cell fraction (not recorded which). All receptors derive from a human donor who was either an allogeneic HSCT recipient or a stem cell or donor lymphocyte infusion donor (not recorded which). It is not recorded whose cells these are; they may come from a transplant donor.

The gene calls are TRBV2 and TRBJ2-3, with TRBD2 identical over 7 bases. The V segment lost 8 bases and the J segment 0 bases; nucleotides outside the gene matches: 8. Germline V CDR1 and CDR2: SNHLY, FYNNEI. The CDR3 is made up of 15 amino acids. The CDR3 nucleotides are TGTGCCAGCGTCATGGGGCGGGGGAGCACAGATACGCAGTATTTT. This translates into CASVMGRGSTDTQYF.

A few counts support this clonotype. At one end the junction does not follow the germline gene, possibly because of a read error. The rearrangement joins TRBV18 to TRBJ1-1, with TRBD1 identical over 10 bases. The CDR3 consists of 18 residues. Germline CDR1 and CDR2: KGHSH and LQKENI. DNA of the CDR3: TGTGCCAGCTCACCTAGAGGGGGACAGGGGTTCTCGAACAGTGAAGCTTTCTTT. Amino acids: CASSPRGGQGFSNSEAFF.

This clonotype was picked up many times. This rearrangement joins TRBV2 to TRBJ1-5; the match to TRBD1 covers 8 bases. Germline trimming cut 8 bases from V and 2 bases from J; bases unmatched to any gene: 5. The germline gives CDR1 SNHLY, CDR2 FYNNEI. This CDR3 has 14 amino acids. The CDR3 nucleotides are TGTGCCAGCTCGGGACAGGCAGGCAATCAGCCCCAGCATTTT. Translating it yields CASSGQAGNQPQHF.

In the case of this clonotype: One end of the junction varies from germline; a read error may be responsible. The rearrangement joins TRBV5-5 to TRBJ2-1; 12 positions match TRBD1. The V gene's germline CDR1 is SGHKS and CDR2 YYEKEE (reference sequence). The CDR3 sequence is 13 residues long. The DNA for the CDR3 is TGTGCCAGCAGCTGGGGGACAGGGGGCGCGGCGGTCTTC. This sequence encodes CASSWGTGGAAVF.

This clonotype showed up many times. V and J are TRBV29-1 and TRBJ2-7; D possibly corresponds to TRBD1 (7 bases). Deletions cut 5 bases from V and 1 base from J, with 15 bases between. Germline-derived CDR1 and CDR2 are SQVTM and ANQGSEA. The CDR3 sequence is 14 residues long. The CDR3 DNA is TGCAGCGTTAAGACAGGGAGGACGTCCTACGAGCAGTACTTC. Translated, it gives CSVKTGRTSYEQYF.

This clonotype was found a few times. DNA for the CDR3: TGTGCCAGCAGCATCCCAGGGGGGGGGCGGAGAGAGACCCAGTACTTC. Translating gives CASSIPGGGRRETQYF. The rearrangement uses TRBV11-2 and TRBJ2-5; TRBD1 or TRBD2 may be the D gene (7 bases each). V was cut by 5 bases and J by 4 bases, with 20 bases left in between. The CDR3 consists of 16 residues. Germline assignment: CDR1 SGHAT and CDR2 FQNNGV.